In this sample, the clone carrying this TCR beta chain turned up once. This CDR3 spans 19 amino acids. Germline V gives CDR1 LGHNA, CDR2 YNFKEQ. Trimming removed 0 bases from V and 2 bases from J, with 21 bases in between. Sequenced by immunoSEQ multiplex PCR; TCRdb stores in-frame clones only, minus some. Here the sample spans approximately 140,000 clones, approximately 93% being singletons. These data come from a study of control samples from healthy donors and cancer patients. The V call is TRBV4-2, the J call TRBJ2-3, with D possibly being TRBD1 or TRBD2 (7 bases each). The receptor was isolated from a man aged 18 to 29 in good health. The source material was blood. The CDR3 sequence: CASSQDGGEGRGHTDTQYF. As DNA, the CDR3 is TGTGCCAGCAGCCAAGATGGAGGAGAGGGGAGGGGGCACACAGATACGCAGTATTTT.